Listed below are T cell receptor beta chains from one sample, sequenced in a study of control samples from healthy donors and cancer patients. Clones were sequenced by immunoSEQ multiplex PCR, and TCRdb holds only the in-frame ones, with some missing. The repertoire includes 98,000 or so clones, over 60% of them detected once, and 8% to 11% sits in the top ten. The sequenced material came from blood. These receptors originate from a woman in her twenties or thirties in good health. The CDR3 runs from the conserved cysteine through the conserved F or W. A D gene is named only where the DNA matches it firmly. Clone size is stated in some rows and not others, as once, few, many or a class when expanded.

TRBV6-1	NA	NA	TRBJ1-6	CASSEWGSPNSPLHF	TGTGCCAGCAGTGAATGGGGGTCGCCTAATTCACCCCTCCACTTT
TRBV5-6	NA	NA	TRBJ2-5	CASSRVAETQYF	TGTGCCAGCAGCCGGGTAGCGGAGACCCAGTACTTC
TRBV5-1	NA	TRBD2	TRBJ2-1	CASSLGIWTSGNNEQFF	TGCGCCAGCAGCTTGGGAATTTGGACTAGCGGGAACAATGAGCAGTTCTTC
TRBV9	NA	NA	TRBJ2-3	CASSEDRGTDTQYF	TGTGCCAGCAGCGAGGACAGAGGCACAGATACGCAGTATTTT
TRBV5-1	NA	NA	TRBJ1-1	CASSFGARRPAFF	TGCGCCAGCAGCTTCGGGGCGCGTCGTCCAGCTTTCTTT
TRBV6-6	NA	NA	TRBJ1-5	CASRSAGQGVHF	TGTGCCAGCAGATCCGCGGGACAAGGAGTTCATTTT
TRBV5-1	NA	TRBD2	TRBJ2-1	CANSLTSGGRTDHEQFF	TGCGCCAACAGCTTGACTAGCGGGGGGCGAACTGACCATGAGCAGTTCTTC
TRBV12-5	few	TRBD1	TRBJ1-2	CASGLEQGTYGYTF	TGTGCTAGTGGTTTAGAACAGGGGACCTATGGCTACACCTTC
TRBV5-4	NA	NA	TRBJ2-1	CASSYSRGPEQFF	TGTGCCAGCAGTTATAGCCGGGGTCCGGAGCAGTTCTTC
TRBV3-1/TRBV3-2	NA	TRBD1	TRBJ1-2	CASSEPGTGVLGYTF	TGTGCCAGCAGCGAGCCCGGGACAGGGGTACTTGGCTACACCTTC
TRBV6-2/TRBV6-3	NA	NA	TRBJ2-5	CASSLGLATQETQYF	TGTGCCAGCAGTTTGGGTTTGGCTACCCAAGAGACCCAGTACTTC
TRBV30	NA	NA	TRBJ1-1	CAWSVLGGLNTEAFF	TGTGCCTGGAGTGTATTAGGGGGGTTGAACACTGAAGCTTTCTTT
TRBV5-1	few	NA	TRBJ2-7	CASSLTSYEQYF	TGCGCCAGCAGCCTCACCTCCTACGAGCAGTACTTC
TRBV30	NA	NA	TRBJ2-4	CAWSVRSRGALAKNIQYF	TGTGCCTGGAGTGTACGGAGTAGGGGGGCCCTAGCCAAAAACATTCAGTACTTC
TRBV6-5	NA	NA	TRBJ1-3	CASRGLMNPGNTIYF	TGTGCCAGCAGGGGCCTCATGAACCCTGGAAACACCATATATTTT
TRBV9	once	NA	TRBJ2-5	CASSVDRWGRETQYF	TGTGCCAGCAGCGTAGATCGGTGGGGCCGAGAGACCCAGTACTTC
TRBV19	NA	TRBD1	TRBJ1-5	CATKRDRTKNQPQHF	TGTGCCACAAAGAGGGACAGGACAAAGAATCAGCCCCAGCATTTT
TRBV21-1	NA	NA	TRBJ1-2	CASSKLTGPTLYGYTF	TGTGCCAGCAGCAAACTGACGGGGCCTACTCTATATGGCTACACCTTC
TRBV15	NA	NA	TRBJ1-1	CATSREGTYTEAFF	TGTGCCACCAGCAGAGAGGGGACTTACACTGAAGCTTTCTTT
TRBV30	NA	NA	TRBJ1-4	CAWSVGGNEKLFF	TGTGCCTGGAGTGTAGGGGGTAATGAAAAACTGTTTTTT
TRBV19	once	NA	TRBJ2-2	CASSIAGANTGELFF	TGTGCCAGTAGTATAGCTGGGGCGAACACCGGGGAGCTGTTTTTT
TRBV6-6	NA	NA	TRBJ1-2	CASSYRGAQGGYTF	TGTGCCAGCAGTTACCGTGGGGCGCAGGGTGGCTACACCTTC
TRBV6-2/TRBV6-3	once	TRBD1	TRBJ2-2	CASSRQGGAGELFF	TGTGCCAGCAGTCGACAGGGGGGAGCCGGGGAGCTGTTTTTT
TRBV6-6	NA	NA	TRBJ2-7	CASSYSGLTYEQYF	TGTGCCAGCAGTTACTCAGGTCTTACCTACGAGCAGTACTTC
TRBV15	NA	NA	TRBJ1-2	CATSRDLTETPGSGYTF	TGTGCCACCAGCAGAGATCTGACAGAAACCCCCGGGAGTGGCTACACCTTC
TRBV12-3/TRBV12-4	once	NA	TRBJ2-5	CASSRDFEETQYF	TGTGCCAGCAGCCGGGACTTCGAAGAGACCCAGTACTTC
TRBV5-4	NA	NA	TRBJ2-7	CAFSHGGTSEQYF	TGTGCCTTCTCGCACGGGGGAACCAGCGAGCAGTACTTC
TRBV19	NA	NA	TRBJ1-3	CASSGAAGNTIYF	TGTGCCAGTTCAGGGGCCGCTGGAAACACCATATATTTT
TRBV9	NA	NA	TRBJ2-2	CASSFRGGVQTGELFF	TGTGCCAGCAGCTTCAGAGGGGGGGTCCAAACCGGGGAGCTGTTTTTT
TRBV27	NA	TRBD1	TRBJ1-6	CASSWDRFSPLHF	TGTGCCAGCAGTTGGGACAGATTTTCACCCCTCCACTTT
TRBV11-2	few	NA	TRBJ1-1	CASSLRTVNTEAFF	TGTGCCAGCAGCTTAAGGACCGTGAACACTGAAGCTTTCTTT
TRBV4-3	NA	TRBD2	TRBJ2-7	CASSLHLRVSGGAENEQYF	TGCGCCAGCAGCCTCCACCTCCGGGTCAGCGGGGGGGCTGAGAACGAGCAGTACTTC
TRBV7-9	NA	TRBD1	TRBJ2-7	CASSAGQGLDEQYF	TGTGCCAGCAGCGCCGGACAGGGTTTGGACGAGCAGTACTTC
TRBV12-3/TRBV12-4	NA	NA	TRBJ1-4	CASSLILGEKLFF	TGTGCCAGCAGTTTAATTTTGGGGGAAAAACTGTTTTTT
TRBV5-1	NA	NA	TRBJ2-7	CASSLAVGLREQYF	TGCGCCAGCAGCTTGGCTGTGGGTCTCCGAGAGCAGTACTTC
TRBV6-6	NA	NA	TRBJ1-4	CASSHGGYEKLFF	TGTGCCAGCAGTCATGGCGGTTATGAAAAACTGTTTTTT
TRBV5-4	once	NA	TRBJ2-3	CASSWDSTDTQYF	TGTGCCAGCAGCTGGGACAGCACAGATACGCAGTATTTT
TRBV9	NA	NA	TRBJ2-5	CASSSEGQRGETQYF	TGTGCCAGCAGCTCCGAAGGACAGCGGGGAGAGACCCAGTACTTC
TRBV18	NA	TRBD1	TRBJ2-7	CASSRRGQGLGEQYF	TGTGCCAGCTCACGCCGCGGACAGGGGTTAGGAGAGCAGTACTTC
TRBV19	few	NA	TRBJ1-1	CASRSGVNTEAFF	TGTGCCAGTAGGTCAGGGGTGAACACTGAAGCTTTCTTT
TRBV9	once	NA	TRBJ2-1	CASSGAHNEQFF	TGTGCCAGCAGCGGGGCCCACAATGAGCAGTTCTTC
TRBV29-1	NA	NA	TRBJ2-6	CSVDAPLYSGANVLTF	TGCAGCGTTGACGCGCCTCTCTACTCTGGGGCCAACGTCCTGACTTTC
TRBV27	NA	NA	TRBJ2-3	CASSLTGSTDTQYF	TGTGCCAGCAGTTTAACGGGTAGCACAGATACGCAGTATTTT
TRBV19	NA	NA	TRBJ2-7	CASSINGRRSYEQYF	TGTGCCAGTAGTATTAATGGACGGAGGTCCTACGAGCAGTACTTC
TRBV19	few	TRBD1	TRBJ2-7	CASSPRDRRTYEQYF	TGTGCCAGTAGTCCAAGGGACAGGCGTACCTACGAGCAGTACTTC
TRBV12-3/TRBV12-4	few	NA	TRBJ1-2	CASTWRQAYGYTF	TGTGCCAGCACCTGGAGACAGGCGTATGGCTACACCTTC
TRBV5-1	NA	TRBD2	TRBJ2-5	CASTSLRAGGPGETQYF	TGCGCCAGCACAAGTCTCAGAGCGGGGGGGCCGGGAGAGACCCAGTACTTC
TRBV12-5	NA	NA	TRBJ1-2	CASGLGGGNVGYTF	TGTGCTAGTGGTCTCGGGGGGGGCAACGTTGGCTACACCTTC
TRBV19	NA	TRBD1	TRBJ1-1	CASSIGWQGAAEAFF	TGTGCCAGTAGTATAGGATGGCAGGGGGCAGCTGAAGCTTTCTTT
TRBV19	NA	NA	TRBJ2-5	CASSLREETQYF	TGTGCCAGTAGTCTCAGGGAGGAGACCCAGTACTTC
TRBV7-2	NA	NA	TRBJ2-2	CASSLDFTGELFF	TGTGCCAGCAGCTTAGACTTCACCGGGGAGCTGTTTTTT
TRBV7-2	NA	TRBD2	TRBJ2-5	CASSPQLAGGQQTQYF	TGTGCCAGCAGCCCCCAACTAGCGGGGGGGCAGCAGACCCAGTACTTC